This TCR beta chain stems from a study of T cells in Graves' hyperthyroidism and ophthalmopathy. The overall study: Sampling of peripheral blood happened at initial diagnosis, prior to any treatment.

Patients with uncontrolled infections, other autoimmune diseases, pregnancy or lactation were excluded. V lost 6 bases to trimming and J lost 2 bases; unmatched junction nucleotides: 2. This CDR3 contains 13 residues. Germline lookup yields CDR1 MDHEN and CDR2 SYDVKM. There were TCR beta CDR3 regions amplified from RNA transcripts. Carried out on the TCR CDR3, a first-round RT-PCR used the HTBI primer set. TCRdb recomputed calls from the multiplex PCR reads with MiXCR, one row per CDR3 protein. The profile shows some 600,000 distinct CDR3 sequences, about 15% of them singletons. The V gene is TRBV28, the J gene TRBJ2-7, with 9 bases fitting TRBD1. Sequences were obtained from blood. This sequence was found in a woman aged 25 to 45 with Graves' hyperthyroidism that later progressed to Graves' ophthalmopathy. CDR3: CASSNRGPYEQYF. The CDR3 DNA is TGTGCCAGCAGCAACAGGGGGCCCTACGAGCAGTACTTC.